A single sample is the source of the 23 T cell receptor beta chains below, sequenced in a study of cytotoxic CD8 clonotypes in ibrutinib-treated CLL. Clones were read by immunoSEQ multiplex PCR, and TCRdb kept only the in-frame ones, dropping some. Of 330,000 or so clones detected, 67% appear once; the ten largest clones hold roughly 6.8%. The specimen was PBMCs, collected after 36 months of ibrutinib treatment. All receptors come from a human donor with chronic lymphocytic leukemia.

J is TRBJ2-7 and V is TRBV11-2; TRBD2 is a possible D gene (5 bases). This CDR3 has 15 amino acids. In germline, CDR1 is SGHAT, CDR2 FQNNGV. V dropped 2 bases and J dropped 0 bases, with 11 bases sitting between them. CDR3: CASSLYSGSSYEQYF. In DNA form, the CDR3 reads TGTGCCAGCAGCTTATACAGCGGCAGCTCCTACGAGCAGTACTTC.

The J gene is TRBJ1-5, the V gene TRBV6-1; possible D gene TRBD1, 6 bases. CDR1 is MNHNS and CDR2 is SASEGT in the germline V gene. The CDR3 runs to 15 residues. The ends were cut back, 3 bases at V and 5 bases at J, with 14 bases in the middle. The CDR3 reads CASSDRQVGDQPQHF. The CDR3 coding sequence is TGTGCCAGCAGTGATCGACAGGTAGGGGATCAGCCCCAGCATTTT.

The chain carries TRBV18 and TRBJ1-2, with 7 bases aligning to TRBD1. The V and J ends lost 1 base and 6 bases, in that order; junction bases with no gene match: 5. This CDR3 has 14 amino acids. Germline V lookup: CDR1 KGHSH, CDR2 LQKENI. In DNA, the CDR3 is TGTGCCAGCTCACCACGGCAGGGGGTTGATGGCTACACCTTC. Residues: CASSPRQGVDGYTF.

This clone was seen a handful of times. The V gene is TRBV9, the J gene TRBJ2-7; possible D gene TRBD2, 5 bases. Per germline, CDR1 SGDLS and CDR2 YYNGEE. V was pared by 0 bases and J by 2 bases, with 15 bases between. The length of the CDR3 is 16 residues. CDR3 sequence reads: CASSVGWGVPPYEQYF. CDR3 DNA: TGTGCCAGCAGCGTAGGGTGGGGAGTGCCCCCCTACGAGCAGTACTTC. Full variable domain (outside the CDR3, taken from reference TRBV9 and TRBJ2-7): DSGVTQTPKHLITATGQRVTLRCSPRSGDLSVYWYQQSLDQGLQFLIQYYNGEERAKGNILERFSAQQFPDLHSELNLSSLELGDSALYFCASSVGWGVPPYEQYFGPGTRLTVT.

This clone is a singleton in its sample. The V call is TRBV11-2, the J call TRBJ1-1; D perhaps matches TRBD1 (6 bases). Per the germline V gene, CDR1 is SGHAT and CDR2 is FQNNGV. The CDR3 covers 15 residues. V was cut by 4 bases and J by 2 bases, with 14 bases left in between. The CDR3 is CASSWLGGANTEAFF. As DNA, the CDR3 is TGTGCCAGCAGCTGGTTGGGGGGCGCAAACACTGAAGCTTTCTTT.

The gene calls are TRBV27 and TRBJ2-7; the D gene could be TRBD1 or TRBD2 (5 bases each). Per the germline V gene, CDR1 is MNHEY and CDR2 is SMNVEV (reference sequence). Deletions cut 6 bases from V and 2 bases from J, with 11 bases between. The CDR3 totals 13 residues. The CDR3 sequence: CASSRDRAYEQYF. CDR3 nucleotide sequence: TGTGCCAGCAGCCGGGACCGTGCCTACGAGCAGTACTTC.

V gene TRBV2 combines with J gene TRBJ1-5; 7 nucleotides match TRBD1. This CDR3 region has 19 residues. Germline V gene sequence: CDR1 SNHLY, CDR2 FYNNEI. J gave up 2 bases and V 1 base, and 14 bases lay outside the gene matches. CDR3 loop: CASSEGGRGEWDGNQPQHF. The CDR3 DNA follows: TGTGCCAGCAGTGAAGGTGGCAGGGGGGAATGGGATGGCAATCAGCCCCAGCATTTT.

The rearrangement joins TRBV5-4 to TRBJ2-7; 7 positions agree with TRBD1. The germline V gene has CDR1 SGHNT and CDR2 YYREEE (reference sequence). The CDR3 totals 18 residues. V lost 0 bases and J lost 2; bases outside the gene matches: 14. The DNA for the CDR3 is TGTGCCAGCAGCTTGGTGGGCATTAGGACAGGTGGGGCCTACGAGCAGTACTTC. This encodes CASSLVGIRTGGAYEQYF.

The V gene is TRBV29-1, the J gene TRBJ2-7, with TRBD2 identical over 14 bases. The ends lost 7 bases at V and 0 bases at J; junction bases unmatched: 2. The CDR3 totals 14 residues. CDR1 SQVTM and CDR2 ANQGSEA come from the germline V gene. The CDR3 DNA is TGCAGCGCCGGGACTAGCGGGAGCTCCTACGAGCAGTACTTC. Translation gives CSAGTSGSSYEQYF.

This chain joins TRBV18 and TRBJ1-1; TRBD1 is a possible D gene (5 bases). Per germline, CDR1 KGHSH and CDR2 LQKENI. The length of the CDR3 is 17 residues. Trimming stripped 6 bases from V and 2 bases from J, with 22 bases between. The CDR3 spells CASSGGMGYVANTEAFF. DNA of the CDR3: TGTGCCAGCTCTGGGGGGATGGGTTATGTGGCAAACACTGAAGCTTTCTTT.

The gene calls are TRBV7-9 and TRBJ2-7, with 10 bases that match TRBD2. This CDR3 is 16 amino acids long. Trimming cost V 6 bases and J 5 bases; bases outside gene matches: 13. Germline assignment: CDR1 SEHNR and CDR2 FQNEAQ (reference sequence). The CDR3 bases are TGTGCCAGCAGTTACCACAGCGGGAGGGCCAAGGACGAGCAGTACTTC. It is translated as CASSYHSGRAKDEQYF.

The count of this clone is one. The chain couples TRBV7-3 to TRBJ2-3; D unresolved. This CDR3 is 14 amino acids long. Germline-derived CDR1 and CDR2 are SGHTA and FQGTGA. The V gene lost 5 bases and the J gene lost 1 base, with 10 bases spanning the gap. The CDR3 DNA follows: TGTGCCAGCAGCCAACACTTGGGCACAGATACGCAGTATTTT. Translating gives CASSQHLGTDTQYF.

The V gene is TRBV27, the J gene TRBJ2-7; D may be TRBD2 (5 bases). The CDR3 is made up of 14 amino acids. Germline assignment: CDR1 MNHEY and CDR2 SMNVEV (reference sequence). V shed 3 bases and J shed 0 bases, with 9 bases lying between them. CDR3 sequence (DNA): TGTGCCAGCAGTTTCGGGGTTAGCTCCTACGAGCAGTACTTC. Its translation: CASSFGVSSYEQYF.

A single count supports this clone. This chain connects TRBV28 to TRBJ2-7; D uncertain. The ends were cut back, 1 base at V and 7 bases at J, with 8 bases in the middle. The CDR3 has 12 residues. Germline CDR1 MDHEN, CDR2 SYDVKM. In DNA form, the CDR3 reads TGTGCCAGCAGTTTATTTGGGAAGGAGCAGTACTTC. Its protein product is CASSLFGKEQYF.

The chain recombines TRBV6-5 with TRBJ1-2; the match to TRBD1 covers 10 bases. With 6 bases clipped from V and 5 bases from J, the junction kept 3 bases outside the gene matches. CDR3 length: 13 amino acids. CDR1 is MNHEY and CDR2 is SVGAGI in the germline V gene. For the CDR3, the DNA is TGTGCCAGCAGGGACAGGGGGACGTATGGCTACACCTTC. This sequence encodes CASRDRGTYGYTF.

In nucleotides, the CDR3 is TGTGCCAGCAGCCACAACGGTGGCAGGACCACAGATACGCAGTATTTT. Residues: CASSHNGGRTTDTQYF. This chain joins TRBV5-6 and TRBJ2-3, with D hard to call. The germline gives CDR1 SGHDT, CDR2 YYEEEE. With 4 bases removed from V and 2 bases from J, the gap between germline ends came to 17 bases. The CDR3 is made up of 16 amino acids.

This clone was detected once. CDR3 in amino acids: CASSFGGTRNNEQFF. CDR3 DNA sequence: TGTGCCAGCAGCTTTGGAGGCACGCGGAACAATGAGCAGTTCTTC. This chain joins TRBV11-2 and TRBJ2-1, with D maybe TRBD2 (5 bases). Trimming left V 3 bases short and J 5 bases short, with 14 bases between. The CDR3 is 15 amino acids. Germline V gives CDR1 SGHAT, CDR2 FQNNGV.

This clone was observed a few times. The V and J genes are TRBV5-1 and TRBJ2-7, with 7 positions matching TRBD1. Germline V gives CDR1 SGHRS, CDR2 YFSETQ. The CDR3 has 14 residues. The V gene end was trimmed by 4 bases and the J gene end by 6 bases; junction bases not matched to a gene: 10. Here the CDR3 reads CASSSSTGFGEQYF. The CDR3 DNA reads TGCGCCAGCAGCAGCTCGACAGGGTTTGGCGAGCAGTACTTC.

V gene TRBV7-2 combines with J gene TRBJ2-1, with D unresolved. This CDR3 comprises 13 residues. Germline V gene sequence: CDR1 SGHTA, CDR2 FQGNSA. The ends were cut back, 6 bases at V and 10 bases at J, with 16 bases in the middle. CDR3 residues: CASSYDGPTEQFF. CDR3 DNA: TGTGCCAGCAGTTACGACGGTCCCACCGAGCAGTTCTTC.

The V and J genes are TRBV9 and TRBJ2-7, with D unresolved. Deletions cut 2 bases from V and 6 bases from J, with 12 bases between. The CDR3 length is 13 residues. Germline V gives CDR1 SGDLS, CDR2 YYNGEE. The CDR3 DNA reads TGTGCCAGCAGCGTGGCCCTCGACCTCGAGCAGTACTTC. Translating gives CASSVALDLEQYF.

The CDR3 region is CASSEVSSYTEAFF. The CDR3 coding sequence is TGTGCCAGCAGTGAGGTCAGCTCTTACACTGAAGCTTTCTTT. The rearrangement joins TRBV2 to TRBJ1-1; unclear D gene. This CDR3 spans 14 amino acids. Trimming pared 3 bases from V and 3 bases from J, leaving 11 bases between. In germline, CDR1 is SNHLY, CDR2 FYNNEI.

This chain joins TRBV5-5 and TRBJ2-6; D is undetermined. CDR1 is SGHKS, CDR2 YYEKEE, per germline (reference sequence). V gave up 1 base and J gave up 2 bases, with 7 bases separating them. The CDR3 consists of 15 residues. CDR3 amino acids: CASSLPIPGANVLTF. In nucleotides, the CDR3 is TGTGCCAGCAGCTTGCCTATTCCTGGGGCCAACGTCCTGACTTTC.

This rearrangement joins TRBV5-6 to TRBJ2-7, with 8 bases that match TRBD2. Germline V CDR1 and CDR2: SGHDT, YYEEEE. V shed 4 bases, J shed 5 bases, and the junction held 20 bases outside the gene matches. This CDR3 has 18 amino acids. DNA for the CDR3: TGTGCCAGCAGCAAGTTAGCGGGGCCATCTCAGTGGGGGAACGAGCAGTACTTC. Amino acid sequence: CASSKLAGPSQWGNEQYF.